This T cell receptor (beta chain) was captured by sequencing in a study of cytomegalovirus exposure and HLA in healthy donors. Whole-study results and caveats: There were a few CMV-associated chains whose specificity for CMV antigens was confirmed in vitro. Subsequent analysis found a tendency for first-cohort TCR clusters to co-occur within the 120 or so validation repertoires. Accounts indicate the classifier identified cytomegalovirus status with strong specificity and sensitivity.

With respect to this clone: Its cognate antigen is unknown.

V lost 8 bases and J lost 0, with 5 bases in between. This CDR3 contains 11 residues. Germline V gene data show CDR1 as WSHSY and CDR2 as SAAADI. Profiled with immunoSEQ multiplex PCR; TCRdb holds only in-frame clones, not every one. Of 150,000 to 200,000 clones listed, more than 65% are singletons. This receptor was taken from a woman aged 18-29 years in good health and CMV-seropositive. This chain joins TRBV10-2 and TRBJ2-7; D call uncertain. Sequencing input: PBMCs. The CDR3: CASASSYEQYF. The CDR3 DNA reads TGCGCCAGCGCTAGCTCCTACGAGCAGTACTTC.